This T cell receptor beta chain was identified in a study of T cell changes during pregnancy in multiple sclerosis. This CDR3 is 15 amino acids long. V lost 1 base and J lost 5, with 14 bases in between. CDR1 is SGHTA and CDR2 is FQGNSA in the germline V gene. Profiled with immunoSEQ multiplex PCR; TCRdb holds only in-frame clones, not every one. Of some 39,000 clones listed, 90% to 95% are singletons. The V and J genes are TRBV7-2 and TRBJ2-5; D might be TRBD2 (5 bases). Sequences were derived from CD4+ T cells from peripheral blood mononuclear cells, sampled in the second trimester of pregnancy. The origin of this receptor is a female donor in good health, enrolled as a control in a pregnancy study. DNA for the CDR3: TGTGCCAGCAGCTTAGGGCTAGCCGTGCGGGAGACCCAGTACTTC. Amino acid sequence: CASSLGLAVRETQYF.